Shown below are 24 T cell receptor beta chains from a single sample sequenced in a study of blood T cells in healthy people across ages. A second roughly 6 to 11 cycle PCR used barcoded and J-beta primers. TCRdb recomputed calls from the 5' RACE reads with MiXCR, one row per CDR3 protein. The sample holds 600,000 to 900,000 distinct CDR3 sequences; roughly 24% are singletons and the top ten take 3%. These data also featured in a second study, about T cells of mothers and their children.

Sequencing input: blood. These TCRs come from a boy between 10 and 17 years old in good health.

This clonotype has more than one count but fewer than ten. The genes are TRBV20-1 and TRBJ2-5, with 7 bases lining up with TRBD1. Germline loops: CDR1 DFQATT, CDR2 SNEGSKA (reference sequence). This CDR3 contains 14 residues. V shed 0 bases, J shed 4 bases, and the junction held 5 bases outside the gene matches. The CDR3, as DNA: TGCAGTGCTAGAGATACGAGGGGGCGAGAGACCCAGTACTTC. Translation: CSARDTRGRETQYF.

This sequence joins TRBV29-1 and TRBJ2-7; 12 bases align to TRBD2. V was pared by 6 bases and J by 2 bases, with 8 bases of the junction left unmatched. Germline assignment: CDR1 SQVTM and CDR2 ANQGSEA. The CDR3 has 15 residues. The CDR3 DNA is TGCAGCGTGGATCGGACTAGCGGGGAACCCTACGAGCAGTACTTC. Translation gives CSVDRTSGEPYEQYF.

This rearrangement joins TRBV5-1 to TRBJ1-2; a weak D match, TRBD1 (6 bases). CDR1 is SGHRS and CDR2 is YFSETQ in the germline V gene. Trimming took 3 bases from V and 6 from J, leaving 15 bases between them. This CDR3 is 14 amino acids long. CDR3: CASSWADSGDGYTF. The CDR3 nucleotides read TGCGCCAGCAGCTGGGCGGACAGCGGGGATGGCTACACCTTC.

The chain joins TRBV10-3 to TRBJ1-2, with 8 bases lining up with TRBD1. The J segment lost 11 bases and the V segment lost 0 bases, leaving 11 bases of the junction unmatched. The CDR3 has 15 residues. Germline V gene sequence: CDR1 ENHRY, CDR2 SYGVKD. The CDR3, as DNA: TGTGCCATCAGTGAGTCGGGGCAAGACAGGGGAGCATACACCTTC. It is translated as CAISESGQDRGAYTF.

This clonotype was found a few times. The rearrangement uses TRBV12-3 or TRBV12-4 and TRBJ1-4, with TRBD1 identical over 7 bases. The CDR3 runs 14 residues. Losses at the gene ends were 7 bases for V and 8 bases for J; bases not matched to a gene: 10. CDR3 residues: CASTSGGGGEKLFF. The CDR3, as DNA: TGTGCCAGCACCTCGGGGGGAGGGGGCGAAAAACTGTTTTTT.

This chain connects TRBV20-1 to TRBJ2-3, with 11 bases aligning to TRBD2. The CDR3 loop spans 13 amino acids. Germline V lookup: CDR1 DFQATT, CDR2 SNEGSKA (reference sequence). The CDR3 reads CTRTGLAADTQYF. As DNA, the CDR3 is TGCACTCGGACGGGACTAGCGGCAGATACGCAGTATTTT.

This clonotype turned up a few times. The chain links TRBV24-1 to TRBJ2-4; TRBD2 is a possible D gene (5 bases). CDR3 length equals 12 residues. Trimming removed 0 bases at V and 11 bases at J, with 7 bases between. Germline CDR1 reads KGHDR; CDR2 reads SFDVKD. This chain's CDR3 is CATSDLKGVQYF. In nucleotides, the CDR3 is TGTGCCACCAGTGATTTGAAGGGAGTTCAGTACTTC.

This clonotype occurred a few times. J is TRBJ1-6 and V is TRBV5-1; D gene uncertain. Germline CDR1 reads SGHRS; CDR2 reads YFSETQ. The CDR3 runs 17 residues. V was pared by 0 bases and J by 5 bases, with 15 bases between. The CDR3 DNA sequence: TGCGCCAGCAGCTTGGCCCTCCAGGTAGCGGATAATTCACCCCTCCACTTT. Protein sequence: CASSLALQVADNSPLHF.

The rearrangement uses TRBV6-5 and TRBJ2-6; D is unclear. The CDR3 is made up of 15 amino acids. The germline gives CDR1 MNHEY, CDR2 SVGAGI. The V gene lost 7 bases and the J gene lost 0 bases, with 10 bases spanning the gap. CDR3 residues: CASMRLSSGANVLTF. The CDR3 nucleotides are TGTGCCAGCATGAGACTGAGCTCTGGGGCCAACGTCCTGACTTTC.

As regards this clonotype: At one end the junction does not follow the germline gene, possibly because of a read error. V is TRBV24-1 and J is TRBJ2-1, with 10 bases matching TRBD1. Germline V gene data show CDR1 as KGHDR and CDR2 as SFDVKD. The CDR3 contains 13 residues. The chain's CDR3 is CATSDPGQGRMYF. For the CDR3, the DNA is TGTGCCACCAGTGACCCGGGACAGGGGAGGATGTACTTC.

The table lists this clonotype with a few counts. The chain combines TRBV27 with TRBJ2-1; D might be TRBD2 (5 bases). The J call may not be correct, given that the DNA end is closer to TRBJ2-5. The CDR3 runs to 15 residues. From germline, CDR1 is MNHEY and CDR2 SMNVEV (reference sequence). The CDR3 spells CASSLTAREQETQYF. The CDR3 coding sequence is TGTGCCAGCAGTTTAACGGCTCGGGAACAAGAGACCCAGTACTTC.

The chain carries TRBV3-1 and TRBJ1-4; D is unresolved. The CDR3 loop spans 14 amino acids. Trimming took off 6 bases at V and 7 bases at J, with 15 bases between the two ends. The germline gives CDR1 LGHDT, CDR2 YNNKEL (reference sequence). In DNA form, the CDR3 reads TGTGCCAGCAGTACGGCAAGGGAGGCTGAAAAACTGTTTTTT. It specifies CASSTAREAEKLFF.

There are a few counts of this clonotype. This chain connects TRBV29-1 to TRBJ1-6; D is perhaps TRBD1 (6 bases). Per germline, CDR1 SQVTM and CDR2 ANQGSEA. The CDR3 totals 13 residues. Trimming stripped 3 bases from V and 14 bases from J, with 17 bases between. This chain's CDR3 is CSVEWASEGALHF. The CDR3 nucleotides are TGCAGCGTTGAGTGGGCTTCCGAGGGGGCCCTCCACTTT. Combining the CDR3 with reference TRBV29-1 and TRBJ1-6 gives the whole variable domain SAVISQKPSRDICQRGTSLTIQCQVDSQVTMMFWYRQQPGQSLTLIATANQGSEATYESGFVIDKFPISRPNLTFSTLTVSNMSPEDSSIYLCSVEWASEGALHFGNGTRLTVT.

This clonotype was counted a few times. The V gene is TRBV6-4, the J gene TRBJ2-3; 12 bases are shared with TRBD2. CDR1 is MRHNA and CDR2 is SNTAGT in the germline V gene. The V segment lost 2 bases and the J segment 2 bases; nucleotides outside the gene matches: 5. The length of the CDR3 is 17 residues. CDR3 nucleotides: TGTGCCAGCAGTGACGGACTAGCGGGGCCATCCACAGATACGCAGTATTTT. Translating it yields CASSDGLAGPSTDTQYF.

This clonotype was seen ten or more times. The chain has TRBV7-2 and TRBJ2-7; D may be TRBD1 (5 bases). This CDR3 region has 12 residues. V lost 4 bases to trimming and J lost 6 bases, with 10 bases between them. Germline V lookup: CDR1 SGHTA, CDR2 FQGNSA. The CDR3 sequence is CASSSQGSEQYF. CDR3 in DNA: TGTGCCAGCAGCTCTCAGGGTAGCGAGCAGTACTTC.

This chain connects TRBV30 to TRBJ1-6, with 8 bases lining up with TRBD1. Trimming removed 5 bases from V and 4 bases from J; junction bases left unmatched: 10. The CDR3 has 16 residues. Germline assignment: CDR1 GTSNPN and CDR2 SVGIG (reference sequence). The chain's CDR3 is CAWAPQGAGYNSPLHF. CDR3 coding DNA: TGTGCCTGGGCCCCCCAGGGGGCTGGATATAATTCACCCCTCCACTTT. The full variable domain, its missing parts supplied by reference TRBV30 and TRBJ1-6, is SQTIHQWPATLVQPVGSPLSLECTVEGTSNPNLYWYRQAAGRGLQLLFYSVGIGQISSEVPQNLSASRPQDRQFILSSKKLLLSDSGFYLCAWAPQGAGYNSPLHFGNGTRLTVT.

This clonotype was recorded a few times. The chain uses TRBV15 and TRBJ2-5; D is unresolved. The germline gives CDR1 LNHNV, CDR2 YYDKDF (reference sequence). Trimming took 1 base from V and 2 from J, leaving 2 bases between them. This CDR3 is 12 amino acids long. The CDR3 loop reads CATSRVQETQYF. In DNA form, the CDR3 reads TGTGCCACCAGCAGAGTGCAAGAGACCCAGTACTTC.

In its sample, this clonotype was seen a few times. CDR3 protein: CASSLGPVRGPHEQYF. The CDR3 DNA is TGTGCCAGCAGCTTAGGGCCAGTTCGAGGGCCCCACGAGCAGTACTTC. The chain recombines TRBV7-3 with TRBJ2-7; D perhaps matches TRBD2 (5 bases). The CDR3 totals 16 residues. The germline V gene encodes CDR1 SGHTA and CDR2 FQGTGA. V was shortened by 2 bases and J by 5 bases, with 19 bases between the two germline ends.

This chain links TRBV29-1 with TRBJ1-4; 7 bases map to TRBD1. V lost 6 bases to trimming and J lost 2 bases; unmatched junction nucleotides: 9. In germline, CDR1 is SQVTM, CDR2 ANQGSEA. The CDR3 has 15 amino acids. Written as DNA, the CDR3 is TGCAGCGTCGTGAAGGGGGCCTCGACTAATGAAAAACTGTTTTTT. Translating gives CSVVKGASTNEKLFF.

This clonotype was counted only a few times. The rearrangement joins TRBV6-4 to TRBJ2-5, with 15 bases that match TRBD2. The J call is doubtful: the DNA matches TRBJ2-1 better. CDR1 and CDR2 (germline): MRHNA, SNTAGT. The CDR3 has 17 amino acids. The CDR3 here is CASSKRRTSGGGDEQFF. CDR3 DNA sequence: TGTGCCAGCAGTAAGAGGAGGACTAGCGGGGGGGGCGATGAGCAGTTCTTC.

The J gene is TRBJ2-4, the V gene TRBV10-3; no reliable D call. V dropped 2 bases and J dropped 10 bases, with 6 bases sitting between them. Germline V gene data show CDR1 as ENHRY and CDR2 as SYGVKD. The CDR3 is 11 residues long. The CDR3 loop is CAISEAGIQYF. The DNA for the CDR3 is TGTGCCATCAGTGAGGCTGGGATTCAGTACTTC.

This clonotype was observed a single time. J is TRBJ2-5 and V is TRBV5-5, with D possibly TRBD2 on 7 matching bases. Germline V gene lookup returns CDR1 SGHKS and CDR2 YYEKEE (reference sequence). The CDR3 totals 15 residues. Trimming cost V 3 bases and J 5 bases, with 17 bases left between them. This CDR3 is CASSSPGGRSETQYF. The CDR3 DNA reads as TGTGCCAGCAGCTCCCCCGGGGGGCGCTCGGAGACCCAGTACTTC. Supplemented by reference TRBV5-5 and TRBJ2-5, the full variable domain reads DAGVTQSPTHLIKTRGQQVTLRCSPISGHKSVSWYQQVLGQGPQFIFQYYEKEERGRGNFPDRFSARQFPNYSSELNVNALLLGDSALYLCASSSPGGRSETQYFGPGTRLLVL.

This clonotype has just a few counts. The CDR3: CSVGTTSYEQYF. CDR3 DNA: TGCAGTGTAGGGACAACTTCCTACGAGCAGTACTTC. The chain employs TRBV20-1 and TRBJ2-5; D possibly corresponds to TRBD1 (6 bases). TRBJ2-7 matches the DNA end more closely, so the J call is doubtful. CDR3 size: 12 residues. CDR1 and CDR2 (germline): DFQATT, SNEGSKA (reference sequence).

This chain links TRBV20-1 with TRBJ1-3; D perhaps matches TRBD1 (5 bases). Germline CDR1 DFQATT, CDR2 SNEGSKA (reference sequence). V dropped 3 bases and J dropped 0 bases, with 18 bases sitting between them. This CDR3 comprises 17 residues. The DNA for the CDR3 is TGCAGTGCTAGCCGGCGGGGGGGGAAGAGCTCTGGAAACACCATATATTTT. This sequence encodes CSASRRGGKSSGNTIYF.